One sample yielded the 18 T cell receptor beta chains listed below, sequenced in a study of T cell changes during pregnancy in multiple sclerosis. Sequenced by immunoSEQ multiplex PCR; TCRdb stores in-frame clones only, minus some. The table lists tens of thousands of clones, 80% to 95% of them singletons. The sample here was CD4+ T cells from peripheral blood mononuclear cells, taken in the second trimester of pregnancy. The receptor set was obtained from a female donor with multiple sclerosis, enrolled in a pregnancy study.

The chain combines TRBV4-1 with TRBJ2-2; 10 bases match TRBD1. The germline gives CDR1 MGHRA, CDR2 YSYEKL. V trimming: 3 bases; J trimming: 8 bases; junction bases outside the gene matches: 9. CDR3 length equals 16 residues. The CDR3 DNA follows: TGCGCCAGCAGCCAGGGACAGGGGAAAGGTTCGGGGGAGCTGTTTTTT. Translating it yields CASSQGQGKGSGELFF.

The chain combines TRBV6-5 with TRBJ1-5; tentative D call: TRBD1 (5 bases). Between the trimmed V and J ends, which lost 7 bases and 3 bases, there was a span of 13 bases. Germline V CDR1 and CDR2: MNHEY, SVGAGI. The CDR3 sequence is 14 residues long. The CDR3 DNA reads TGTGCCAGCAACCAGGGCGGCGCCAATCAGCCCCAGCATTTT. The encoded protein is CASNQGGANQPQHF.

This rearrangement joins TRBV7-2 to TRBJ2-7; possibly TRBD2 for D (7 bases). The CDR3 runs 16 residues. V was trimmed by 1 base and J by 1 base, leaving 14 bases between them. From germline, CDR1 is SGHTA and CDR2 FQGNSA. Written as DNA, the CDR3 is TGTGCCAGCAGCTTAGGCGTGGGGGGGGCTTCCTACGAGCAGTACTTC. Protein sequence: CASSLGVGGASYEQYF.

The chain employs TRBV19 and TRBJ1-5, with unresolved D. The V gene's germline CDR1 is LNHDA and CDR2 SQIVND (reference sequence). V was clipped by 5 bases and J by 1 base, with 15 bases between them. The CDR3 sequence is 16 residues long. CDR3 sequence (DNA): TGTGCCAGTAGTCCCCTCCGGGGAGGCAGCAATCAGCCCCAGCATTTT. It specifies CASSPLRGGSNQPQHF.

DNA for the CDR3: TGTGCCAGCAGCTTCCGGGGGAACGGCTACACCTTC. Translated: CASSFRGNGYTF. This chain uses TRBV11-2 with TRBJ1-2, with D perhaps matching TRBD1 (5 bases). Trimming took off 3 bases at V and 8 bases at J, with 10 bases between the two ends. CDR3 length equals 12 residues. Germline V CDR1 and CDR2: SGHAT, FQNNGV.

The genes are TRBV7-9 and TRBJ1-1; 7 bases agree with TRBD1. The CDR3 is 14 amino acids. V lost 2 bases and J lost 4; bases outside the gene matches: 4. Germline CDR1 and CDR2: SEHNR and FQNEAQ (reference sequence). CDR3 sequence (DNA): TGTGCCAGCAGCTTAATGGCAGGGGGCACTGAAGCTTTCTTT. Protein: CASSLMAGGTEAFF.

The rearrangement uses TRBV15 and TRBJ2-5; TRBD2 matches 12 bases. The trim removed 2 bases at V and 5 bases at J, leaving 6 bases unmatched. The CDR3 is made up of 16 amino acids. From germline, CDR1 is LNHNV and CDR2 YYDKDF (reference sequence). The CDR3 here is CATSRTSGGTRETQYF. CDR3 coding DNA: TGTGCCACCAGCAGAACTAGCGGGGGGACAAGGGAGACCCAGTACTTC.

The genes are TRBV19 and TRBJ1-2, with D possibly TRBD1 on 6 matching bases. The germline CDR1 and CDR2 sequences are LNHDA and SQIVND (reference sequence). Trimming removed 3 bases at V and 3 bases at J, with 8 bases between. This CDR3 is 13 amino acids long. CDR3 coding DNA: TGTGCCAGTAGTATCCCAGGGGACTATGGCTACACCTTC. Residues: CASSIPGDYGYTF. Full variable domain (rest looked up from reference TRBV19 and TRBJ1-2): DGGITQSPKYLFRKEGQNVTLSCEQNLNHDAMYWYRQDPGQGLRLIYYSQIVNDFQKGDIAEGYSVSREKKESFPLTVTSAQKNPTAFYLCASSIPGDYGYTFGSGTRLTVV.

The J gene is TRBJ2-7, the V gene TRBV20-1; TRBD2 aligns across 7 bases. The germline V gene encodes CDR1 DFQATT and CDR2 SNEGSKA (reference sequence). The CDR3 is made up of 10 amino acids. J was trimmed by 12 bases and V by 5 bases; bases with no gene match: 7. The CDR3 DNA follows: TGCAGTGCTGGGCGGGGGAACACGTACTTC. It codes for CSAGRGNTYF.

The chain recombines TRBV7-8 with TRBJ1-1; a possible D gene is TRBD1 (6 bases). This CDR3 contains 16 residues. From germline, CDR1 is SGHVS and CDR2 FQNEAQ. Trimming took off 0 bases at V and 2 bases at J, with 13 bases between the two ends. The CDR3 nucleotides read TGTGCCAGCAGCTTAGCTCCCGGGACACTAAACACTGAAGCTTTCTTT. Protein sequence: CASSLAPGTLNTEAFF.

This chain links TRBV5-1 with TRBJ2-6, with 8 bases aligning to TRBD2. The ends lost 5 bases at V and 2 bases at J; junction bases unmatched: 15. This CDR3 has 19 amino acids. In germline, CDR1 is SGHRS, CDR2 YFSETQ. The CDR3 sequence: CASRPTGGLGRTGANVLTF. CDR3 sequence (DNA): TGCGCCAGCAGGCCGACGGGGGGGCTGGGGAGAACTGGGGCCAACGTCCTGACTTTC.

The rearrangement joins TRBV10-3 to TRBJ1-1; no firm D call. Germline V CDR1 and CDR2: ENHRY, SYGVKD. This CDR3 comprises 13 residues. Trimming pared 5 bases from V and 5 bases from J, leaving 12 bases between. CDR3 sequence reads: CAISLKGETEAFF. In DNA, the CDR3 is TGTGCCATCAGTCTCAAGGGAGAAACTGAAGCTTTCTTT.

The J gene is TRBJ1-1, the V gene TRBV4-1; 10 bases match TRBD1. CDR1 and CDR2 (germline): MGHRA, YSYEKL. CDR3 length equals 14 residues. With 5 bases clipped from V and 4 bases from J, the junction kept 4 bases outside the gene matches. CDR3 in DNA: TGCGCCAGCAGCTTCCGGACAGGGGGCACTGAAGCTTTCTTT. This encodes CASSFRTGGTEAFF.

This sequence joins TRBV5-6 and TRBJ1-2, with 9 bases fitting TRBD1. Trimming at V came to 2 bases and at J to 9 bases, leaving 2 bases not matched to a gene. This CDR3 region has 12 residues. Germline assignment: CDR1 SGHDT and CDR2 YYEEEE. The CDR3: CASSFGTGSYTF. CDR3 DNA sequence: TGTGCCAGCAGCTTTGGGACAGGGAGCTACACCTTC.

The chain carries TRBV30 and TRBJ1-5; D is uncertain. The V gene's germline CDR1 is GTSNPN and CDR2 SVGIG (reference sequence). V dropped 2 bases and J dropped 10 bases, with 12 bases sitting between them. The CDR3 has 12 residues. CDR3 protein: CAWSRTQGPQHF. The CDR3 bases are TGTGCCTGGAGTCGGACTCAAGGTCCCCAGCATTTT.

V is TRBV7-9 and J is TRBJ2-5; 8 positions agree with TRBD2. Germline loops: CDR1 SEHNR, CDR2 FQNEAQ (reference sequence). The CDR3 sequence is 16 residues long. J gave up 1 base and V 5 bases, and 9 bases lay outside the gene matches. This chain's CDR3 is CASSPRSGAFQETQYF. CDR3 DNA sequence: TGTGCCAGCAGCCCACGTAGCGGGGCCTTCCAAGAGACCCAGTACTTC.

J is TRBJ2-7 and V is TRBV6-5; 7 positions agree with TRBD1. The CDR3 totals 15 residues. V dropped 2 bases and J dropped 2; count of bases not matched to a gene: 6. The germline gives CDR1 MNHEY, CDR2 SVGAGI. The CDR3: CASSYQGQQTYEQYF. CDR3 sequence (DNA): TGTGCCAGCAGTTACCAGGGACAGCAGACCTACGAGCAGTACTTC.

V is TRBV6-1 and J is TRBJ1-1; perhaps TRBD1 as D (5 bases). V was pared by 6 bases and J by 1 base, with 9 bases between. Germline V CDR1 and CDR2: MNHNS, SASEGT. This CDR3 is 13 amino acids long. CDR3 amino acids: CASSQDRNTEAFF. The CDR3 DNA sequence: TGTGCCAGCAGCCAAGACAGGAACACTGAAGCTTTCTTT.